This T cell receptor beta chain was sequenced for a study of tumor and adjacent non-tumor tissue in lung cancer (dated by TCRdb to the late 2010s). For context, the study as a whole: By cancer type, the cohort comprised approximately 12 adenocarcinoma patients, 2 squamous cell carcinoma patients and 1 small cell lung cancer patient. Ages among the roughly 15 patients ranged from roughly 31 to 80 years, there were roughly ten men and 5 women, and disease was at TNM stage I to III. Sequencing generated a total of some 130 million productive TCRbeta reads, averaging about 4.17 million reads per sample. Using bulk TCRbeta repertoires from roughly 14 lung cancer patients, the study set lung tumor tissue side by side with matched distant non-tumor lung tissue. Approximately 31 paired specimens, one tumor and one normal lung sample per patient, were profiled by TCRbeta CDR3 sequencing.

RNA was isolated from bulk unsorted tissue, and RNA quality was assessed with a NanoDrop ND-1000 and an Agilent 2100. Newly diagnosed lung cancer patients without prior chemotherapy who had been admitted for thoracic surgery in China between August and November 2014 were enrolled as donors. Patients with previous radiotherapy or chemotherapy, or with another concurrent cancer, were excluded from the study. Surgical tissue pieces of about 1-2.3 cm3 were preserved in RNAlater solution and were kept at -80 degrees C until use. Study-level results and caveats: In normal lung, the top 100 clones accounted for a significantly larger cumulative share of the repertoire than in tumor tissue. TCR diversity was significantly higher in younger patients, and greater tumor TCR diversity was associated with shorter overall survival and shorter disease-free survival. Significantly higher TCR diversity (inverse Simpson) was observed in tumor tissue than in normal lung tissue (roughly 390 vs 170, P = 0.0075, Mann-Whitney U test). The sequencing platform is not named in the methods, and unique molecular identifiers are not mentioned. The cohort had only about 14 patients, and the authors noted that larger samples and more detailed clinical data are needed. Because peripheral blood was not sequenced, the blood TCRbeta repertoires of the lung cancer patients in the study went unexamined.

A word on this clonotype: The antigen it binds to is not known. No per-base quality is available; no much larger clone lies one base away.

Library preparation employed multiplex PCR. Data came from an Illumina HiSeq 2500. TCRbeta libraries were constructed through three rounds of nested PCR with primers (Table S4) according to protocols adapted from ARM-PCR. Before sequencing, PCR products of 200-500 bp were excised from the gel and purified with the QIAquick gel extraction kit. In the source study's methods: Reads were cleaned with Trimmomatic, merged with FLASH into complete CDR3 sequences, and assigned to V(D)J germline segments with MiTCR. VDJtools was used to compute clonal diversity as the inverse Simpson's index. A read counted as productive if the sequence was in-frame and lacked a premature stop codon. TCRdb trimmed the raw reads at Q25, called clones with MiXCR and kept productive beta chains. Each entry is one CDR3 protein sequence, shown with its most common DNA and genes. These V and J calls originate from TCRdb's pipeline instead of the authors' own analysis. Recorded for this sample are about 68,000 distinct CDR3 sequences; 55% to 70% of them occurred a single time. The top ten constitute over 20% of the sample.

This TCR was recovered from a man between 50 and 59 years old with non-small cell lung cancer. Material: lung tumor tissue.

Read as DNA, the sequence is TGTGCCAGCAGGGGACGGGGTATCTATGAGCAGTTCTTC. Its coded protein is CASRGRGIYEQFF. The chain was built from TRBV7-9 and TRBJ2-1; the D gene assignment is perhaps TRBD1 or TRBD2, with each matching 5 bases. A distance of 14 bases separates the germline ends of V and J, which lose 6 bases and 8 bases respectively. CDR1 SEHNR and CDR2 FQNEAQ were looked up in the germline V gene (reference sequence). There are 13 amino acids in the CDR3, from cysteine to phenylalanine inclusive. CDR3 DNA only is kept here, 39 bases in frame from base 1.